This entry lists 19 T cell receptor beta chains sequenced from one sample in a study of cytomegalovirus exposure and HLA in healthy donors. Primers included in the PCR were 60 Vbeta and 13 Jbeta primers. This table comes from immunoSEQ multiplex PCR, and its TCRdb copy is limited to in-frame clones, with some not included. The table shows 110,000 to 150,000 clones, with about 80% occurring only once. Sequencing was carried out using PBMCs. The receptors come from a woman in her late teens or twenties in good health and CMV-seropositive.

This clone was recorded a few times. The gene calls are TRBV7-8 and TRBJ2-2; 8 bases map to TRBD2. J lost 2 bases, V lost 2 bases, and 4 bases had no gene match. CDR3 size: 16 residues. Germline CDR1 SGHVS, CDR2 FQNEAQ. This chain's CDR3 is CASSLPAGGNTGELFF. CDR3 DNA sequence: TGTGCCAGCAGCTTACCGGCGGGGGGAAACACCGGGGAGCTGTTTTTT.

The chain recombines TRBV6-5 with TRBJ1-1; tentatively, D is TRBD1 (5 bases). Trimming left V 2 bases short and J 1 base short, with 11 bases between. Germline CDR1 MNHEY, CDR2 SVGAGI. This CDR3 spans 15 amino acids. This chain's CDR3 is CASSYGAPRNTEAFF. As DNA, the CDR3 is TGTGCCAGCAGTTACGGGGCACCCCGGAACACTGAAGCTTTCTTT.

The rearrangement links TRBV6-5 to TRBJ2-7; 10 bases are shared with TRBD1. The CDR3 sequence is 15 residues long. Looked up from germline, CDR1 is MNHEY and CDR2 is SVGAGI. Trimming cost V 3 bases and J 7 bases; bases outside gene matches: 9. CDR3 sequence: CASSYGQGVSVEQYF. The CDR3 bases are TGTGCCAGCAGTTATGGACAGGGGGTATCAGTGGAGCAGTACTTC.

The genes are TRBV1 and TRBJ2-2; the table names TRBD2, a call not compared with the DNA. TRBV1 is noted as a pseudogene. The CDR3 is 15 residues long. The CDR3 DNA sequence: TGCACCAGCAGCCTCTCGACTAGCTCGAACGGGGAGCTGTTTTTT. Translated: CTSSLSTSSNGELFF.

The chain combines TRBV27 with TRBJ2-3; 8 bases are shared with TRBD2. V was pared by 5 bases and J by 3 bases, with 10 bases of the junction left unmatched. The length of the CDR3 is 16 residues. CDR1 is MNHEY and CDR2 is SMNVEV in the germline V gene (reference sequence). In nucleotides, the CDR3 is TGTGCCAGCAGTGCCGTCAGCGGGGGAGGGACAGATACGCAGTATTTT. Amino acid sequence: CASSAVSGGGTDTQYF.

This chain connects TRBV5-1 to TRBJ2-7, with 7 positions matching TRBD1. Germline CDR1 reads SGHRS; CDR2 reads YFSETQ. There are 15 residues in the CDR3. The V segment lost 4 bases and the J segment 0 bases; nucleotides outside the gene matches: 7. CDR3 coding DNA: TGCGCCAGCAGCGACCGACAGGGATTCTCCTACGAGCAGTACTTC. It codes for CASSDRQGFSYEQYF.

V is TRBV10-3 and J is TRBJ1-1; 7 bases match TRBD1. CDR1 ENHRY and CDR2 SYGVKD come from the germline V gene. The CDR3 sequence is 13 residues long. V shed 6 bases, J shed 3 bases, and the junction held 4 bases outside the gene matches. CDR3 sequence (DNA): TGTGCCATCAGAAATACAGGGGACACTGAAGCTTTCTTT. This codes for CAIRNTGDTEAFF.

This chain uses TRBV11-3 with TRBJ2-7; 7 bases agree with TRBD2. The length of the CDR3 is 15 residues. Germline CDR1 and CDR2: SGHNT and YENEEA. With 3 bases clipped from V and 0 bases from J, the junction kept 5 bases outside the gene matches. The CDR3 sequence: CASSFSGGSSYEQYF. CDR3 DNA: TGTGCCAGCAGCTTCTCCGGCGGGAGCTCCTACGAGCAGTACTTC.

This clone occurred once. The chain recombines TRBV5-1 with TRBJ2-3; tentative D call: TRBD2 (6 bases). Trimming took off 2 bases at V and 0 bases at J, with 10 bases between the two ends. The germline CDR1 and CDR2 sequences are SGHRS and YFSETQ. This CDR3 is 15 amino acids long. The CDR3 DNA is TGCGCCAGCAGCTTCTCCGGGGGTAGCACAGATACGCAGTATTTT. This codes for CASSFSGGSTDTQYF.

This clone was observed a few times. The chain has TRBV6-4 and TRBJ1-1; D is ambiguous. This CDR3 region has 13 residues. Germline V gene data show CDR1 as MRHNA and CDR2 as SNTAGT. V gave up 4 bases and J gave up 0 bases, with 6 bases separating them. The CDR3 sequence is CASSVEVNTEAFF. The CDR3 DNA follows: TGTGCCAGCAGTGTAGAAGTGAACACTGAAGCTTTCTTT.

This clone was recorded once. CDR3 sequence reads: CASSPAYEQYF. Here the CDR3 DNA reads TGTGCCAGCAGCCCTGCCTACGAGCAGTACTTC. V gene TRBV7-8 combines with J gene TRBJ2-7, with unresolved D. In germline, CDR1 is SGHVS, CDR2 FQNEAQ. The CDR3 sequence is 11 residues long. V was cut by 5 bases and J by 2 bases, with 4 bases left in between.

This chain connects TRBV6-4 to TRBJ1-2; 11 positions agree with TRBD1. The V gene's germline CDR1 is MRHNA and CDR2 SNTAGT. The CDR3 contains 15 residues. With 5 bases clipped from V and 4 bases from J, the junction kept 6 bases outside the gene matches. Here the CDR3 DNA reads TGTGCCAGCAGTCCGGGACAGGGGGTCGGCTATGGCTACACCTTC. Translation: CASSPGQGVGYGYTF.

V gene TRBV5-1 combines with J gene TRBJ2-7; 12 bases agree with TRBD2. Looked up from germline, CDR1 is SGHRS and CDR2 is YFSETQ. V lost 4 bases, J lost 0 bases, and 5 bases stayed unmatched. The CDR3 totals 16 residues. DNA for the CDR3: TGCGCCAGCAGCAACGGACTAGCGGGGATCTCCTACGAGCAGTACTTC. The encoded protein is CASSNGLAGISYEQYF.

The J gene is TRBJ1-2, the V gene TRBV6-5, with D possibly TRBD1 on 5 matching bases. Germline V gives CDR1 MNHEY, CDR2 SVGAGI. The CDR3 has 15 amino acids. Trimming removed 8 bases at V and 6 bases at J, with 22 bases between. The CDR3 DNA reads TGTGCCAGCGCCCAAGCGGGCAGGGATTCCCATGGCTACACCTTC. Translating gives CASAQAGRDSHGYTF.

This chain uses TRBV2 with TRBJ1-6, with 7 bases aligning to TRBD1. Germline V gene sequence: CDR1 SNHLY, CDR2 FYNNEI. Germline trimming cut 6 bases from V and 5 bases from J; bases unmatched to any gene: 7. The CDR3 runs 15 residues. The CDR3 coding sequence is TGTGCCAGCAGGGGGAAGACAGGGAATAATTCACCCCTCCACTTT. Translation gives CASRGKTGNNSPLHF.

This clone appeared once. V is TRBV2 and J is TRBJ1-1; D remains ambiguous. CDR1 and CDR2 (germline): SNHLY, FYNNEI. V shed 10 bases and J shed 3 bases, with 18 bases lying between them. CDR3 size: 14 residues. CDR3 in amino acids: CATAALGGDTEAFF. CDR3 DNA sequence: TGTGCCACGGCGGCCTTGGGCGGGGACACTGAAGCTTTCTTT.

The V gene is TRBV25-1, the J gene TRBJ1-1; D remains unclear. V was trimmed by 4 bases and J by 1 base, leaving 4 bases between them. Germline V gives CDR1 MGHDK, CDR2 SYGVNS. The CDR3 is made up of 12 amino acids. The CDR3 nucleotides read TGTGCCAGCAGTGTCCAGAACACTGAAGCTTTCTTT. This translates into CASSVQNTEAFF.

The rearrangement joins TRBV28 to TRBJ2-7; 8 bases are shared with TRBD2. The CDR3 consists of 15 residues. CDR1 is MDHEN and CDR2 is SYDVKM in the germline V gene. J was trimmed by 1 base and V by 6 bases; bases with no gene match: 8. The CDR3: CASSSGGGPSYEQYF. In DNA, the CDR3 is TGTGCCAGCAGCTCCGGGGGGGGTCCATCCTACGAGCAGTACTTC.

This clone was found once. The junction differs from germline at one of its ends, possibly a read error. The gene calls are TRBV7-9 and TRBJ2-7, with 12 bases fitting TRBD2. The CDR3 sequence is 16 residues long. The germline CDR1 and CDR2 sequences are SEHNR and FQNEAQ (reference sequence). As DNA, the CDR3 is TGTTCCAGCAGCTTATTAGCGACTAGCGGGGGCTACGAGCAGTACTTC. It is translated as CSSSLLATSGGYEQYF.